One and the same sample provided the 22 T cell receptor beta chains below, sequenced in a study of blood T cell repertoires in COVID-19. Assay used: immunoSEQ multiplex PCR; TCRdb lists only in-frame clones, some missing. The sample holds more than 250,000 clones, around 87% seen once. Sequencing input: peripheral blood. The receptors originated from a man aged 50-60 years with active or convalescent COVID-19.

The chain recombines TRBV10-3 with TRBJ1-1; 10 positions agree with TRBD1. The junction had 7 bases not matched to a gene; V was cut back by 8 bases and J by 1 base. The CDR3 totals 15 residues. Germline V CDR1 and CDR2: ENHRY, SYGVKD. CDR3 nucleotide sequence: TGTGCCATCTGGGACCGGGACAGGGGGAACACTGAAGCTTTCTTT. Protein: CAIWDRDRGNTEAFF.

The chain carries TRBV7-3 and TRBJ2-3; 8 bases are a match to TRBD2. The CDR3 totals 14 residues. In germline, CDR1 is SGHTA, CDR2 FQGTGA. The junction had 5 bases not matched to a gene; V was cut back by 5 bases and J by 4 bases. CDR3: CASSPGGAADTQYF. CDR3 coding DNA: TGTGCCAGCAGCCCGGGGGGGGCAGCAGATACGCAGTATTTT.

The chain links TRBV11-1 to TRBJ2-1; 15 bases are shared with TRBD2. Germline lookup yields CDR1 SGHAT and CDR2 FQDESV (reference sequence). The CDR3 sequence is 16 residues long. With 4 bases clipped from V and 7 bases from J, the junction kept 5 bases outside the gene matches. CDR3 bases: TGTGCCAGCAGCTGGGGACTAGCGGGGGGCCGGAATGAGCAGTTCTTC. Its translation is CASSWGLAGGRNEQFF.

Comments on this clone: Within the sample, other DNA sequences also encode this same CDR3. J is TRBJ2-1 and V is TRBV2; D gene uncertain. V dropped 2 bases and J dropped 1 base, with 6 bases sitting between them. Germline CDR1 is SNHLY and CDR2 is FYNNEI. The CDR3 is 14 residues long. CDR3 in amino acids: CASSEQASYNEQFF. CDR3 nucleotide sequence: TGTGCCAGCAGTGAACAGGCTTCCTACAATGAGCAGTTCTTC.

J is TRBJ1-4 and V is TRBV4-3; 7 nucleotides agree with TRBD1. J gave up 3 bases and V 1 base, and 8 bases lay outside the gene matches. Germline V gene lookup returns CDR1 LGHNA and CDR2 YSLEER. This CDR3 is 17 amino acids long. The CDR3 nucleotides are TGCGCCAGCAGCCAAGGGGTAGGGGGCTTGTCTAATGAAAAACTGTTTTTT. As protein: CASSQGVGGLSNEKLFF.

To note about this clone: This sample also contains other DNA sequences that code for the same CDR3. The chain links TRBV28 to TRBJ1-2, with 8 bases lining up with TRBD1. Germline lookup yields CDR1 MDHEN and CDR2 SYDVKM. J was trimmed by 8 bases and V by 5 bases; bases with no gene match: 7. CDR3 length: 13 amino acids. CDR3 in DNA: TGTGCCAGCAGTAGCGGACAGGGCCCCGGCTACACCTTC. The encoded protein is CASSSGQGPGYTF.

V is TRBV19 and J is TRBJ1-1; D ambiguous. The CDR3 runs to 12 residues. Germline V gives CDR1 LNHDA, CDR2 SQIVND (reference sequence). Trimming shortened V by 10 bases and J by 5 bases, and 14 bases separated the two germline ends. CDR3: CATAAGDTEAFF. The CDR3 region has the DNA TGTGCCACCGCGGCCGGGGATACTGAAGCTTTCTTT. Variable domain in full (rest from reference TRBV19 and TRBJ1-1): DGGITQSPKYLFRKEGQNVTLSCEQNLNHDAMYWYRQDPGQGLRLIYYSQIVNDFQKGDIAEGYSVSREKKESFPLTVTSAQKNPTAFYLCATAAGDTEAFFGQGTRLTVV.

DNA for the CDR3: TGTGCCAGCAGTAGACAGGGTCGGCAAGAGACCCAGTACTTC. As protein: CASSRQGRQETQYF. J is TRBJ2-5 and V is TRBV27, with 7 bases identical to TRBD1. CDR3 length equals 14 residues. CDR1 is MNHEY and CDR2 is SMNVEV in the germline V gene (reference sequence). With V trimmed by 5 bases and J by 2 bases, 5 bases remained unmatched.

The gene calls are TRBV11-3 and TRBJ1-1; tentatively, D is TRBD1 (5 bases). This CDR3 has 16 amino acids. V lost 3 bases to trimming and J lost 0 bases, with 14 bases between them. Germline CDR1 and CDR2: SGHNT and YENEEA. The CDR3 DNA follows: TGTGCCAGCAGCTTGGGGCACAGCCGAATGAACACTGAAGCTTTCTTT. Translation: CASSLGHSRMNTEAFF.

The DNA for the CDR3 is TGTGCCACCAGTCCCCCTCCTAGCGGGTCCGGGGAGACCCAGTACTTC. Residues: CATSPPPSGSGETQYF. J is TRBJ2-5 and V is TRBV30; TRBD2 matches at 8 bases. This CDR3 has 16 residues. Per the germline V gene, CDR1 is GTSNPN and CDR2 is SVGIG (reference sequence). V lost 8 bases to trimming and J lost 5 bases; unmatched junction nucleotides: 19.

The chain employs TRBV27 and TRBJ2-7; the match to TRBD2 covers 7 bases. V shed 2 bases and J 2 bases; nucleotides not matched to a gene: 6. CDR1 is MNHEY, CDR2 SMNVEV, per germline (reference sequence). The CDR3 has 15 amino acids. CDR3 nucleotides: TGTGCCAGCAGTTTAGGGGGGGGTCGGACCTACGAGCAGTACTTC. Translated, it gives CASSLGGGRTYEQYF.

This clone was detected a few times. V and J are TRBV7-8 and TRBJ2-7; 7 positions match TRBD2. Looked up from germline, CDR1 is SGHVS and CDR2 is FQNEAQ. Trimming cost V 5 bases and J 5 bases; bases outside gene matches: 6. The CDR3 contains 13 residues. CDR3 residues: CASSLGEGDEQYF. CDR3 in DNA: TGTGCCAGCAGCCTTGGGGAGGGTGACGAGCAGTACTTC.

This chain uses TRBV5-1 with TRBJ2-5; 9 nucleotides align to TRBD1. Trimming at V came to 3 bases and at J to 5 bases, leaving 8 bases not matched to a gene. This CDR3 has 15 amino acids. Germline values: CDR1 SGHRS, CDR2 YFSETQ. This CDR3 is CASSSSGQGRETQYF. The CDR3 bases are TGCGCCAGCAGCTCCTCCGGACAGGGGAGGGAGACCCAGTACTTC.

CDR3 DNA sequence: TGTGCCAGCAGCCCCGGACAGGGTATCCAGGGCACTGAAGCTTTCTTT. As protein: CASSPGQGIQGTEAFF. This rearrangement joins TRBV6-2 or TRBV6-3 to TRBJ1-1; 8 nucleotides line up with TRBD1. This CDR3 contains 16 residues. J was trimmed by 4 bases and V by 6 bases; bases with no gene match: 13. CDR1 and CDR2 (germline): MNHEY, SVGEGT.

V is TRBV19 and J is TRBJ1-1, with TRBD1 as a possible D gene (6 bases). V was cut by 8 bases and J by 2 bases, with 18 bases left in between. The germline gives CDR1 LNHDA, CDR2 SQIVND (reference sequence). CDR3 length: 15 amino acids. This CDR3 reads CASLGGRTTNTEAFF. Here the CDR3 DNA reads TGTGCCAGTCTGGGGGGGCGGACAACCAACACTGAAGCTTTCTTT.

In DNA form, the CDR3 reads TGTGCCAGCAGTTCCTCACACCAACTTCTAGCGGGATCTATAAATGAGCAGTTCTTC. Its translation: CASSSSHQLLAGSINEQFF. The chain joins TRBV27 to TRBJ2-1; 9 nucleotides align to TRBD2. The CDR3 sequence is 19 residues long. Trimming at V came to 4 bases and at J to 7 bases, leaving 20 bases not matched to a gene. Germline V gene data show CDR1 as MNHEY and CDR2 as SMNVEV (reference sequence).

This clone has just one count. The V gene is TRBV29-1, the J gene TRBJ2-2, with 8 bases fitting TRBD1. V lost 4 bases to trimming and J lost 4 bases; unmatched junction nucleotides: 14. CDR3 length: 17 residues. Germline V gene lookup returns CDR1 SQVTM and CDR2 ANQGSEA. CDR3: CSVVGQGTSIATGELFF. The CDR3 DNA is TGCAGCGTTGTAGGACAGGGTACTTCAATAGCCACCGGGGAGCTGTTTTTT.

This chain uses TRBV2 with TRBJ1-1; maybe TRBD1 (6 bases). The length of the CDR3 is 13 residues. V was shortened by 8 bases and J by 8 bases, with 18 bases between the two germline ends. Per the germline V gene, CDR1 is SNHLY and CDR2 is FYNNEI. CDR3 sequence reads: CASEKGTRGEAFF. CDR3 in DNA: TGTGCCAGCGAGAAAGGGACAAGGGGAGAAGCTTTCTTT.

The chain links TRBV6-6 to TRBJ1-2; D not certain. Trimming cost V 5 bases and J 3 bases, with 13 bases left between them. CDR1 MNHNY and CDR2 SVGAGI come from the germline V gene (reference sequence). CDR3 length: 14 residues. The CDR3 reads CASSPPGRDYGYTF. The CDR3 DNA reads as TGTGCCAGCAGTCCTCCCGGTCGAGACTATGGCTACACCTTC.

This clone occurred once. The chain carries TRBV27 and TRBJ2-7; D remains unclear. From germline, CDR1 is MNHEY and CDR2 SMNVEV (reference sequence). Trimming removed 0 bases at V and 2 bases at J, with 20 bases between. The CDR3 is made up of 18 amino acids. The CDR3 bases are TGTGCCAGCAGTTTATCTGGCCCCCAGCGTCTACCTACCTACGAGCAGTACTTC. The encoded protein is CASSLSGPQRLPTYEQYF.

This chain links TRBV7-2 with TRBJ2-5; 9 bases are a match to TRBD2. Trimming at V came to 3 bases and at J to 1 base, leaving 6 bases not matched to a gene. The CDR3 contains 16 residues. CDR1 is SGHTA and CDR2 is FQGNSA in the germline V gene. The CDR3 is CASSFQAGGLQETQYF. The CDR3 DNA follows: TGTGCCAGCAGCTTTCAAGCGGGGGGCCTCCAAGAGACCCAGTACTTC.

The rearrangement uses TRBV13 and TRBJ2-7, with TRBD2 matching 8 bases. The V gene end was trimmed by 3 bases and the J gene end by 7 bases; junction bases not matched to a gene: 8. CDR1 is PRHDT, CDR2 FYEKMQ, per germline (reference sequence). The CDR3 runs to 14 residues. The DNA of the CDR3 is TGTGCCAGCAGCTTTCAAGCGGGAGTAGGTGAGCAGTACTTC. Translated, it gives CASSFQAGVGEQYF.